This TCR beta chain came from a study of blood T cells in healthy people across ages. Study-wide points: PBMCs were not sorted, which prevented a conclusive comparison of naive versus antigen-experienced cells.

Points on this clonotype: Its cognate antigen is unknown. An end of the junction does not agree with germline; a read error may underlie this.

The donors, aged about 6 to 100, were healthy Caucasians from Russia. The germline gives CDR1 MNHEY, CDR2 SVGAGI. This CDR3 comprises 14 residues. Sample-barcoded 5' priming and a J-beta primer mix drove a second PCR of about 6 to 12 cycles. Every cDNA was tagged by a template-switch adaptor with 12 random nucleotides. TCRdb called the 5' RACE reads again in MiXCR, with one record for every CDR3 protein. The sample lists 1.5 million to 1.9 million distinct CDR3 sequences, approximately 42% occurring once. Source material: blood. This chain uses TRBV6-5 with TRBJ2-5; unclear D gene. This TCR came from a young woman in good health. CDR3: CASSDSARQETQYF. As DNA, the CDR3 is TGTGCCAGCAGTGACTCAGCCAGGCAAGAGACCCAGTACTTC.